The source of this TCR beta chain is a study of OX40 agonist ivuxolimab in advanced cancers. Study information: There were three patients with partial responses, one having hepatocellular carcinoma and two cutaneous melanoma. Study-wide points: Relatively little clonal expansion, among the lowest observed, appeared in partial responders at 0.1-3.0 mg/kg.

Comment on this clone: Its antigen is currently unknown.

CDR3 length: 14 amino acids. Germline V gives CDR1 MGHDK, CDR2 SYGVNS. Some clones are missing from TCRdb's copy, which holds only in-frame ones; the method was immunoSEQ multiplex PCR. The repertoire includes about 96,000 clones, more than 80% of them detected once, and under 6.5% sits in the top ten. The receptor comes from an adult with an advanced solid tumor such as melanoma, head and neck, liver or kidney cancer. The source material was CD4+ or CD8+ T cells sorted from blood, sampled in a trial of the OX40 agonist ivuxolimab. The genes are TRBV25-1 and TRBJ2-5; 7 positions agree with TRBD1. The J call is uncertain, as TRBJ2-7 better fits the DNA end. CDR3: CASNAGTVLYEQYF. In nucleotides, the CDR3 is TGTGCCAGCAACGCCGGGACAGTTCTTTACGAGCAGTACTTC.